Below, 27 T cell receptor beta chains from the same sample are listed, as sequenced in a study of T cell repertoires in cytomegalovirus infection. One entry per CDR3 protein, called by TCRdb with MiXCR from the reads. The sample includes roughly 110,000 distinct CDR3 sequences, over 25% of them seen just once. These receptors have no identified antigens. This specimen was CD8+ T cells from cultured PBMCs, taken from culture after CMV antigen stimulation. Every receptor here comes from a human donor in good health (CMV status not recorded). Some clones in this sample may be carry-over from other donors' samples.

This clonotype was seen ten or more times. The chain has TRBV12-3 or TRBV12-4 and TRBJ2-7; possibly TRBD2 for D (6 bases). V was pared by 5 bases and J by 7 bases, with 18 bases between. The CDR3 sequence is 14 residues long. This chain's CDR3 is CASSPGVWAEEQYF. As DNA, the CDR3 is TGTGCCAGCAGTCCGGGGGTATGGGCGGAAGAGCAGTACTTC.

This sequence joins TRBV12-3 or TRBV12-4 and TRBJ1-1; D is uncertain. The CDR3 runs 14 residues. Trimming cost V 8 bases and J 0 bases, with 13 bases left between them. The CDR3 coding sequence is TGTGCCAGCCTTGAATTCGATCTGAACACTGAAGCTTTCTTT. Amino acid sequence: CASLEFDLNTEAFF.

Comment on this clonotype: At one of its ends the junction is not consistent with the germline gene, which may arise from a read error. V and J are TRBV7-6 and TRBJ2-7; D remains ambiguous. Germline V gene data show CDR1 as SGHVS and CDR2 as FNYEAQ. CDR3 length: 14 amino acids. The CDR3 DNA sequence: TGTGCCAGCAGCTTAGCGATAGGGTCCTACGAGCGGTACTTC. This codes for CASSLAIGSYERYF.

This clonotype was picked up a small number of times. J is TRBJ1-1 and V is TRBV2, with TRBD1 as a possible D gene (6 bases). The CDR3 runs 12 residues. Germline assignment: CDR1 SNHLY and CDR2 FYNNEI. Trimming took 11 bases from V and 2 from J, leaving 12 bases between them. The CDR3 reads CAGGQLNTEAFF. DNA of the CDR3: TGTGCCGGAGGACAGCTTAACACTGAAGCTTTCTTT.

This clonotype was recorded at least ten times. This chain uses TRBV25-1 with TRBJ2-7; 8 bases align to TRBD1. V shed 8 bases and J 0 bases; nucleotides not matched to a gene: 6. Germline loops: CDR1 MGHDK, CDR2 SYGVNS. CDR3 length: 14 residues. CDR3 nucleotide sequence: TGTGCCAGCCGAAAGACAGGGGCCTCCTACGAGCAGTACTTC. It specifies CASRKTGASYEQYF.

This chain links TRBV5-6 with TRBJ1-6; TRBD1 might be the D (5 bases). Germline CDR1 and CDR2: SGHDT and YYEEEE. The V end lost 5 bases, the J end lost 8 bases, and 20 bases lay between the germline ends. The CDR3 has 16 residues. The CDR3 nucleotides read TGTGCCAGCAGTGTGGGACCCCTCGGTCGCGATTCACCCCTCCACTTT. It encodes CASSVGPLGRDSPLHF. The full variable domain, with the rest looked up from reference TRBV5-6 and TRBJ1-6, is DAGVTQSPTHLIKTRGQQVTLRCSPKSGHDTVSWYQQALGQGPQFIFQYYEEEERQRGNFPDRFSGHQFPNYSSELNVNALLLGDSALYLCASSVGPLGRDSPLHFGNGTRLTVT.

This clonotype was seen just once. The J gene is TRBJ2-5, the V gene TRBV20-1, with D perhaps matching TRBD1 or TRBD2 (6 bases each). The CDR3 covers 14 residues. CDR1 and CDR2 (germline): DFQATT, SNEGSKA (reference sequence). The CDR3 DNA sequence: TGCAGCGCAATTACTACAGGGACTGGAGAGACCCAGTACTTC. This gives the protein CSAITTGTGETQYF.

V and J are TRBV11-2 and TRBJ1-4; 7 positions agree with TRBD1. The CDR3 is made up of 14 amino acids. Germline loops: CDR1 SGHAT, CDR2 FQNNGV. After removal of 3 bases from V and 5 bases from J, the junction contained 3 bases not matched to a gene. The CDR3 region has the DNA TGTGCCAGCAGCTTCAGGGGGTCCAATGAAAAACTGTTTTTT. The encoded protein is CASSFRGSNEKLFF.

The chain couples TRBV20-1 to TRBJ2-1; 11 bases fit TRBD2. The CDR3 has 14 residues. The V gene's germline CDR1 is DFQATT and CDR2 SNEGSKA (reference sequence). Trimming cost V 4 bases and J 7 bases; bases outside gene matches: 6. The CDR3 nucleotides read TGCAGTGCTATCTTAGCGGGGGGGCTAAATGAGCAGTTCTTC. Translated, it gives CSAILAGGLNEQFF.

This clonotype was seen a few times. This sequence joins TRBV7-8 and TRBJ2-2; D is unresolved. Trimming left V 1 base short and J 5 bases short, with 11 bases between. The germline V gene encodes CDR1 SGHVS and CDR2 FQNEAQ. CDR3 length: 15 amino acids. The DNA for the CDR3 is TGTGCCAGCAGCTTAGAACCGATTGGGACCGGGGAGCTGTTTTTT. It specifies CASSLEPIGTGELFF. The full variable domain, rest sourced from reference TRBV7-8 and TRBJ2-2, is GAGVSQSPRYKVAKRGQDVALRCDPISGHVSLFWYQQALGQGPEFLTYFQNEAQLDKSGLPSDRFFAERPEGSVSTLKIQRTQQEDSAVYLCASSLEPIGTGELFFGEGSRLTVL.

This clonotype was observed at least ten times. The CDR3 DNA reads TGTGCCAGCAGCGAGGGGAGGGAATATGGCGAGCAGTTCTTC. Encoded protein: CASSEGREYGEQFF. V usage is TRBV6-1 and J usage is TRBJ2-1; 7 bases fit TRBD2. CDR1 and CDR2 from the germline V gene are MNHNS and SASEGT. V trimming: 6 bases; J trimming: 10 bases; junction bases outside the gene matches: 12. The CDR3 totals 14 residues.

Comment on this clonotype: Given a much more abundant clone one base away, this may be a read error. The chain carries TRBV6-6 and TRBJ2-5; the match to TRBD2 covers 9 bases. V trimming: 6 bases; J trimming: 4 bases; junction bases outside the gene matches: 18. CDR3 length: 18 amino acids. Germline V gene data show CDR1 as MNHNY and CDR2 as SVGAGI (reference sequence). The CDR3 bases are TGTGCCAGCAGCCCCGGGACTAGCAGGGGGGCCACACGAGAGACCCAGTACTTC. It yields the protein CASSPGTSRGATRETQYF.

The CDR3 loop is CASSKKTGKNEKLFF. Here the CDR3 DNA reads TGTGCCAGCAGCAAAAAGACAGGGAAGAATGAAAAACTGTTTTTT. The genes are TRBV2 and TRBJ1-4; 7 bases agree with TRBD1. The germline V gene has CDR1 SNHLY and CDR2 FYNNEI. The CDR3 runs 15 residues. Trimming took 6 bases from V and 5 from J; bases not matched to a gene: 9.

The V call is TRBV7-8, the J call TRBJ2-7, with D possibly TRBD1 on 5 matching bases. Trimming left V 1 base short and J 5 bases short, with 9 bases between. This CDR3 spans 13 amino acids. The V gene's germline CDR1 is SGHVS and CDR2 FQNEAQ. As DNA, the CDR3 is TGTGCCAGCAGCTTAGGACAGTTAAACGAGCAGTACTTC. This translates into CASSLGQLNEQYF.

CDR3 DNA: TGTGCCAGCAGCGTGGGACAGGGGTTTGTTCCCGGGGAGCTGTTTTTT. Its protein product is CASSVGQGFVPGELFF. This sequence joins TRBV12-3 or TRBV12-4 and TRBJ2-2; 10 positions match TRBD1. V trimming: 6 bases; J trimming: 6 bases; junction bases outside the gene matches: 10. This CDR3 region has 16 residues.

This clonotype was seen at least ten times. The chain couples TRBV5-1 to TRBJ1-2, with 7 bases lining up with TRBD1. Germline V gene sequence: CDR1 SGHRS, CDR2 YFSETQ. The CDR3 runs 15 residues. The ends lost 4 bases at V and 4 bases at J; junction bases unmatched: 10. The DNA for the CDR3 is TGCGCCAGCAGCACGGACCCCGGGACAGCCTATGGCTACACCTTC. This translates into CASSTDPGTAYGYTF. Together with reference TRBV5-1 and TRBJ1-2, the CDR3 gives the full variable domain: KAGVTQTPRYLIKTRGQQVTLSCSPISGHRSVSWYQQTPGQGLQFLFEYFSETQRNKGNFPGRFSGRQFSNSRSEMNVSTLELGDSALYLCASSTDPGTAYGYTFGSGTRLTVV.

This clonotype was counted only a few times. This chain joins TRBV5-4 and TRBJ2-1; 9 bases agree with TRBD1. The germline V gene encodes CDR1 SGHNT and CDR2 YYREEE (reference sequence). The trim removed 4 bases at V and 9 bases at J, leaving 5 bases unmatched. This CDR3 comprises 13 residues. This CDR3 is CASSPGQGGEQFF. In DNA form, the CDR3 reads TGTGCCAGCAGCCCGGGACAGGGCGGTGAGCAGTTCTTC. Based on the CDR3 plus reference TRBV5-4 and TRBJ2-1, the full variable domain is ETGVTQSPTHLIKTRGQQVTLRCSSQSGHNTVSWYQQALGQGPQFIFQYYREEENGRGNFPPRFSGLQFPNYSSELNVNALELDDSALYLCASSPGQGGEQFFGPGTRLTVL.

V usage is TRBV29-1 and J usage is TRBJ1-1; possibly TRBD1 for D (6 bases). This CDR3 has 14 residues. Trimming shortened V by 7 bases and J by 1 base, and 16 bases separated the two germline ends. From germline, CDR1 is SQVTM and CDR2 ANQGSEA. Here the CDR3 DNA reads TGCAGCGCTATAAACAGGGCCGAGAACACTGAAGCTTTCTTT. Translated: CSAINRAENTEAFF.

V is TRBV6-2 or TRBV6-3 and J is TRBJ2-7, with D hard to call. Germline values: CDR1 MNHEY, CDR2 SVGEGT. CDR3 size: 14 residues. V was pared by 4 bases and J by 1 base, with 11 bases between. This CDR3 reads CASSLGPVSYEQYF. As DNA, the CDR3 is TGTGCCAGCAGTTTAGGACCGGTTTCCTACGAGCAGTACTTC.

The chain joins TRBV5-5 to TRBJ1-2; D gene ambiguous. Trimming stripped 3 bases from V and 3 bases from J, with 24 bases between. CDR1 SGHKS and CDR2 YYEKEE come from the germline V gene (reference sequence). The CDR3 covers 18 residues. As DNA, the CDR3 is TGTGCCAGCAGCTCCTACCCGGGCAGAAGTTTCTTCCACTATGGCTACACCTTC. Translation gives CASSSYPGRSFFHYGYTF.

In DNA form, the CDR3 reads TGTGCCAGCAGTCCTCTGAGGGGGGCGAACACCGGGGAGCTGTTTTTT. This encodes CASSPLRGANTGELFF. V usage is TRBV28 and J usage is TRBJ2-2, with D perhaps TRBD1 or TRBD2 (6 bases each). V was trimmed by 5 bases and J by 0 bases, leaving 13 bases between them. The CDR3 spans 16 residues. Germline values: CDR1 MDHEN, CDR2 SYDVKM.

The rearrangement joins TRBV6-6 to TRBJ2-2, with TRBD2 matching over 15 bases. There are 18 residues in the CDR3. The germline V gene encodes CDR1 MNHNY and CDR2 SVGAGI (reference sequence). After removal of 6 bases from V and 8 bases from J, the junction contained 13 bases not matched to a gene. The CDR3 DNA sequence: TGTGCCAGCAGGATCTTCCTAGGACTAGCGGGGGGGTCTGGGGAGCTGTTTTTT. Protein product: CASRIFLGLAGGSGELFF.

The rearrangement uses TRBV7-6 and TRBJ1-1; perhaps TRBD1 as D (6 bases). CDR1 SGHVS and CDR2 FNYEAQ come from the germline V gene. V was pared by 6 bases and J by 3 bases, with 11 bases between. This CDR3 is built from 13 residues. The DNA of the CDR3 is TGTGCCAGCAGTGATCGACAGGACACTGAAGCTTTCTTT. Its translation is CASSDRQDTEAFF.

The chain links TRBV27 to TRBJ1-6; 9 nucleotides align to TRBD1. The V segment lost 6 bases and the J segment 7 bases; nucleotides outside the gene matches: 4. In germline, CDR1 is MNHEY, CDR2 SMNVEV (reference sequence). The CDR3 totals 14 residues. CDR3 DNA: TGTGCCAGCAGCTACGACAGGGGGAATTCACCCCTCCACTTT. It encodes CASSYDRGNSPLHF.

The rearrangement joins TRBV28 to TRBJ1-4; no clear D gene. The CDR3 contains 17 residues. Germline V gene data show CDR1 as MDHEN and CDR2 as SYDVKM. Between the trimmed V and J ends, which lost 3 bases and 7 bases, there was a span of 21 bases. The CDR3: CASSFGRSRRAVEKLFF. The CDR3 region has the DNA TGTGCCAGCAGTTTCGGAAGATCCCGGCGAGCGGTTGAAAAACTGTTTTTT.

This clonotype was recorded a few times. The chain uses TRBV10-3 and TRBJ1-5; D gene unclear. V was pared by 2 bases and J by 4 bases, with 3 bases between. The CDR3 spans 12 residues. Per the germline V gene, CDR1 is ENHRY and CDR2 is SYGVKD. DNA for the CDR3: TGTGCCATCAGTGAGATGAATCAGCCCCAGCATTTT. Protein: CAISEMNQPQHF.

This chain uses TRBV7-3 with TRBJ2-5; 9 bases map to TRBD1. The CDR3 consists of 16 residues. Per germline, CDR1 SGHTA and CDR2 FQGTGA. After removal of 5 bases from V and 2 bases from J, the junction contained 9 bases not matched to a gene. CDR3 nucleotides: TGTGCCAGCAGCCAAGGAACAGGGGGCAAACAAGAGACCCAGTACTTC. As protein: CASSQGTGGKQETQYF.